A single sample is the source of the 27 T cell receptor beta chains below, sequenced in a study of cytotoxic CD8 clonotypes in ibrutinib-treated CLL. Produced via immunoSEQ multiplex PCR; TCRdb's table is partial and in-frame only. The sample has 150,000 to 200,000 clones, about two thirds seen once; the top ten hold roughly an eighth. The specimen comprised PBMCs, sampled after 24 months of ibrutinib treatment. All receptors derive from a human donor with chronic lymphocytic leukemia.

This rearrangement joins TRBV10-3 to TRBJ2-3; tentatively, D is TRBD1 or TRBD2 (5 bases each). Trimming stripped 3 bases from V and 1 base from J, with 11 bases between. CDR3 length equals 15 residues. From germline, CDR1 is ENHRY and CDR2 SYGVKD. The CDR3 spells CAISEGERGTDTQYF. The CDR3, as DNA: TGTGCCATCAGTGAAGGGGAGAGGGGCACAGATACGCAGTATTTT.

The chain employs TRBV7-9 and TRBJ2-7; D is possibly TRBD2 (6 bases). The ends were cut back, 0 bases at V and 2 bases at J, with 8 bases in the middle. Looked up from germline, CDR1 is SEHNR and CDR2 is FQNEAQ (reference sequence). CDR3 length: 14 residues. The CDR3 DNA reads TGTGCCAGCAGCTTAGCGGGAGGACCCTACGAGCAGTACTTC. Amino acid sequence: CASSLAGGPYEQYF.

The genes are TRBV5-4 and TRBJ2-7; D might be TRBD2 (6 bases). Germline values: CDR1 SGHNT, CDR2 YYREEE (reference sequence). The CDR3 contains 15 residues. V shed 0 bases and J shed 6 bases, with 16 bases lying between them. Written as DNA, the CDR3 is TGTGCCAGCAGCTTGGATGCGGGACCCAGCGCCGAGCAGTACTTC. It specifies CASSLDAGPSAEQYF.

This chain joins TRBV2 and TRBJ1-2; 7 positions agree with TRBD1. J gave up 8 bases and V 11 bases, and 17 bases lay outside the gene matches. The V gene's germline CDR1 is SNHLY and CDR2 FYNNEI. The CDR3 runs to 14 residues. CDR3 nucleotides: TGTGCCCAGGGGGGCAGGGGGATTTCGGGCGGCTACACCTTC. Its translation is CAQGGRGISGGYTF.

The rearrangement uses TRBV28 and TRBJ2-7; D unresolved. Looked up from germline, CDR1 is MDHEN and CDR2 is SYDVKM. V was cut by 5 bases and J by 6 bases, with 8 bases left in between. CDR3 size: 11 residues. In nucleotides, the CDR3 is TGTGCCAGCAGTCCAAAGGGCGAGCAGTACTTC. It yields the protein CASSPKGEQYF.

The sample holds a few counts of this clone. The chain is built from TRBV6-4 and TRBJ2-2; a possible D gene is TRBD1 (6 bases). CDR1 and CDR2 from the germline V gene are MRHNA and SNTAGT. V was clipped by 6 bases and J by 4 bases, with 12 bases between them. The CDR3 extends over 14 amino acids. Here the CDR3 DNA reads TGTGCCAGCAGAATGGGACAACTCACCGGGGAGCTGTTTTTT. Its protein is CASRMGQLTGELFF.

The rearrangement links TRBV7-2 to TRBJ2-2, with 7 bases matching TRBD2. The CDR3 loop spans 16 amino acids. The germline CDR1 and CDR2 sequences are SGHTA and FQGNSA. V was pared by 1 base and J by 0 bases, with 2 bases of the junction left unmatched. The DNA for the CDR3 is TGTGCCAGCAGCTTAGTGGGACTAACGAACACCGGGGAGCTGTTTTTT. Amino acids: CASSLVGLTNTGELFF.

The rearrangement uses TRBV6-5 and TRBJ2-2; D unclear. This CDR3 spans 15 amino acids. Trimming removed 3 bases at V and 1 base at J, with 9 bases between. From germline, CDR1 is MNHEY and CDR2 SVGAGI. The CDR3 loop is CASSYFIQNTGELFF. In DNA form, the CDR3 reads TGTGCCAGCAGTTATTTTATCCAGAACACCGGGGAGCTGTTTTTT.

The DNA for the CDR3 is TGTGCCAGCAGCTTCGGCGGTAGTCCAGATACGCAGTATTTT. It encodes CASSFGGSPDTQYF. V and J are TRBV7-9 and TRBJ2-3; D call uncertain. Germline CDR1 reads SEHNR; CDR2 reads FQNEAQ (reference sequence). Trimming took off 3 bases at V and 4 bases at J, with 11 bases between the two ends. This CDR3 is built from 14 residues.

The genes are TRBV5-5 and TRBJ2-7, with D hard to call. Germline V gene sequence: CDR1 SGHKS, CDR2 YYEKEE (reference sequence). The length of the CDR3 is 12 residues. The V gene lost 1 base and the J gene lost 5 bases, with 7 bases spanning the gap. The CDR3 sequence is CASSLSPHEQYF. CDR3 nucleotide sequence: TGTGCCAGCAGCTTGTCCCCCCACGAGCAGTACTTC.

This clone showed up just a few times. The J gene is TRBJ1-2, the V gene TRBV2; 7 positions agree with TRBD1. Unmatched junction bases numbered 5, after V lost 7 bases and J lost 0 bases. Germline CDR1 SNHLY, CDR2 FYNNEI. The length of the CDR3 is 14 residues. The CDR3 nucleotides read TGTGCCAGCAATCGGGACAGTCCTAACTATGGCTACACCTTC. Protein product: CASNRDSPNYGYTF.

Only a few counts were recorded for this clone. The V call is TRBV6-6, the J call TRBJ2-6; D unresolved. The V and J ends lost 7 bases and 0 bases respectively, with 4 bases between them. Germline CDR1 MNHNY, CDR2 SVGAGI (reference sequence). This CDR3 has 13 residues. CDR3 sequence: CASTISGANVLTF. DNA of the CDR3: TGTGCCAGCACGATCTCTGGGGCCAACGTCCTGACTTTC.

This rearrangement joins TRBV5-4 to TRBJ2-3; D not certain. V lost 1 base and J lost 0, with 18 bases in between. CDR3 length equals 18 residues. Looked up from germline, CDR1 is SGHNT and CDR2 is YYREEE (reference sequence). This chain's CDR3 is CASSLSPLSDASTDTQYF. CDR3 nucleotide sequence: TGTGCCAGCAGCTTGTCCCCACTGTCAGACGCTAGCACAGATACGCAGTATTTT.

With respect to this clone: In the same sample, other DNA sequences code for this CDR3. Here the CDR3 reads CASSLGGSSYEQYF. CDR3 coding DNA: TGTGCCAGCAGTTTAGGGGGAAGCTCCTACGAGCAGTACTTC. The chain joins TRBV27 to TRBJ2-7; D might be TRBD1 or TRBD2, each matching 5 bases. Germline V gene data show CDR1 as MNHEY and CDR2 as SMNVEV (reference sequence). Trimming shortened V by 2 bases and J by 0 bases, and 8 bases separated the two germline ends. The CDR3 is 14 residues long.

V usage is TRBV25-1 and J usage is TRBJ2-5; D is unclear. The ends were cut back, 5 bases at V and 0 bases at J, with 13 bases in the middle. Germline values: CDR1 MGHDK, CDR2 SYGVNS. This CDR3 contains 15 residues. The CDR3 region is CASSSSRSYQETQYF. CDR3 DNA sequence: TGTGCCAGCAGTTCTTCTCGGTCTTACCAAGAGACCCAGTACTTC. Together with reference TRBV25-1 and TRBJ2-5, the CDR3 gives the full variable domain: EADIYQTPRYLVIGTGKKITLECSQTMGHDKMYWYQQDPGMELHLIHYSYGVNSTEKGDLSSESTVSRIRTEHFPLTLESARPSHTSQYLCASSSSRSYQETQYFGPGTRLLVL.

The chain uses TRBV10-3 and TRBJ1-2; maybe TRBD1 (6 bases). The CDR3 loop spans 13 amino acids. Trimming cost V 4 bases and J 4 bases, with 10 bases left between them. Germline V lookup: CDR1 ENHRY, CDR2 SYGVKD. The CDR3 DNA is TGTGCCATCAGTGTAACAGGGAGCTATGGCTACACCTTC. This encodes CAISVTGSYGYTF.

For this clone: This CDR3 is also generated by other DNA sequences in the sample. The chain recombines TRBV7-3 with TRBJ2-2; 14 bases match TRBD2. Per the germline V gene, CDR1 is SGHTA and CDR2 is FQGTGA. V shed 5 bases and J 5 bases; nucleotides not matched to a gene: 10. This CDR3 is built from 18 residues. The CDR3 nucleotides read TGTGCCAGCAGCGGACAGACTAGCGGGAGGGCCGGGACCGGGGAGCTGTTTTTT. Amino acid sequence: CASSGQTSGRAGTGELFF.

The CDR3 sequence is CASSFRAEQYF. CDR3 DNA sequence: TGTGCCAGCAGTTTTAGGGCCGAGCAGTACTTC. V is TRBV28 and J is TRBJ2-7, with unresolved D. The CDR3 runs 11 residues. Germline V gives CDR1 MDHEN, CDR2 SYDVKM. The V end lost 3 bases, the J end lost 6 bases, and 6 bases lay between the germline ends.

The chain combines TRBV2 with TRBJ2-7; 7 bases match TRBD2. Trimming cost V 5 bases and J 7 bases; bases outside gene matches: 8. The CDR3 is 13 residues long. CDR1 SNHLY and CDR2 FYNNEI come from the germline V gene. The CDR3 loop reads CASSLAGVGEQYF. The CDR3 nucleotides are TGTGCCAGCAGTCTCGCGGGAGTGGGGGAGCAGTACTTC.

This chain links TRBV5-1 with TRBJ2-5; D possibly corresponds to TRBD1 (6 bases). This CDR3 region has 14 residues. Trimming pared 2 bases from V and 7 bases from J, leaving 15 bases between. The germline CDR1 and CDR2 sequences are SGHRS and YFSETQ. The CDR3 here is CASSFGGGQGTQYF. The CDR3 bases are TGCGCCAGCAGCTTTGGGGGCGGGCAGGGGACCCAGTACTTC.

This sequence joins TRBV30 and TRBJ2-1; D is undetermined. The CDR3 has 14 residues. The germline V gene has CDR1 GTSNPN and CDR2 SVGIG (reference sequence). The V gene lost 4 bases and the J gene lost 0 bases, with 10 bases spanning the gap. The CDR3 sequence: CAWNPMPSYNEQFF. The CDR3 DNA reads TGTGCCTGGAATCCGATGCCCTCCTACAATGAGCAGTTCTTC. Full variable domain (missing parts from reference TRBV30 and TRBJ2-1): SQTIHQWPATLVQPVGSPLSLECTVEGTSNPNLYWYRQAAGRGLQLLFYSVGIGQISSEVPQNLSASRPQDRQFILSSKKLLLSDSGFYLCAWNPMPSYNEQFFGPGTRLTVL.

J is TRBJ2-5 and V is TRBV2; D is perhaps TRBD2 (6 bases). The CDR3 has 14 residues. V shed 6 bases and J shed 6 bases, with 17 bases lying between them. Germline assignment: CDR1 SNHLY and CDR2 FYNNEI. In DNA, the CDR3 is TGTGCCAGCAGCGAACTCGGGAGTATTAAGACCCAGTACTTC. It specifies CASSELGSIKTQYF.

V gene TRBV28 combines with J gene TRBJ2-4; D unclear. V lost 1 base to trimming and J lost 8 bases, with 15 bases between them. This CDR3 has 15 residues. From germline, CDR1 is MDHEN and CDR2 SYDVKM. Here the CDR3 reads CASSLFGSSLDIQYF. The CDR3 DNA reads TGTGCCAGCAGTTTATTTGGATCCAGCCTTGACATTCAGTACTTC.

The rearrangement uses TRBV7-8 and TRBJ1-2; D unresolved. This CDR3 contains 13 residues. Germline V gene lookup returns CDR1 SGHVS and CDR2 FQNEAQ. V lost 5 bases, J lost 8 bases, and 15 bases lay in between. In nucleotides, the CDR3 is TGTGCCAGCAGCCACTTGGAGGCCGGGGGCTACACCTTC. Translating gives CASSHLEAGGYTF.

This clone has only a few counts. The rearrangement links TRBV6-5 to TRBJ1-1; 8 nucleotides align to TRBD1. With V trimmed by 6 bases and J by 5 bases, 11 bases remained unmatched. The CDR3 sequence is 15 residues long. The germline V gene has CDR1 MNHEY and CDR2 SVGAGI. CDR3 region: CASRGQGAGDTEAFF. The CDR3 coding sequence is TGTGCCAGCAGGGGCCAGGGGGCAGGGGATACTGAAGCTTTCTTT.

The chain is built from TRBV11-1 and TRBJ2-7, with D unresolved. Trimming cost V 5 bases and J 2 bases, with 7 bases left between them. This CDR3 contains 12 residues. Germline V gene sequence: CDR1 SGHAT, CDR2 FQDESV (reference sequence). The CDR3 spells CASSPPAYEQYF. CDR3 nucleotides: TGTGCCAGCAGCCCCCCCGCCTACGAGCAGTACTTC.

The J gene is TRBJ1-2, the V gene TRBV29-1; D is possibly TRBD1 (6 bases). V lost 5 bases, J lost 8 bases, and 12 bases lay in between. In germline, CDR1 is SQVTM, CDR2 ANQGSEA. CDR3 length: 11 residues. The CDR3 bases are TGCAGCGTTTCACCTCAGGGGGGCTACACCTTC. Translation gives CSVSPQGGYTF.